This entry features one T cell receptor beta chain sequence. Its antigen remains unidentified. The sample is drawn from a study of T cell repertoires in cytomegalovirus infection. The CDR3 spans 14 residues. Germline CDR1 reads SGHTA; CDR2 reads FQGNSA. The V end lost 3 bases, the J end lost 3 bases, and 11 bases lay between the germline ends. TCRdb fed the reads into MiXCR, producing one record per CDR3 protein. The table has a few hundred thousand distinct CDR3 sequences, roughly 46% seen once. Material: cultured PBMCs, obtained from culture after CMV antigen stimulation. The receptor was derived from a human donor in good health (CMV status not recorded). Some clones in this sample may be carry-over from other donors' samples. The chain has TRBV7-2 and TRBJ2-5; tentative D call: TRBD2 (6 bases). CDR3 sequence: CASSFNGGKETQYF. In nucleotides, the CDR3 is TGTGCCAGCAGCTTTAATGGGGGGAAAGAGACCCAGTACTTC.